What follows describes a single T cell receptor beta chain. Some clones are missing from TCRdb's copy, which holds only in-frame ones; the method was immunoSEQ multiplex PCR. Of about 170,000 clones in the sample, 86% were seen once. The CDR3 is 14 residues long. J lost 8 bases, V lost 3 bases, and 8 bases had no gene match. Per germline, CDR1 GTSNPN and CDR2 SVGIG (reference sequence). The data are from a study of blood T cell repertoires in COVID-19. For the study at large: Specimens from acute and convalescent COVID-19 originated in the United States, Italy and Spain. Sample material is recorded as cDNA or gDNA derived from T cells, B-cell-depleted T cells, or PBMCs.

The chain is built from TRBV30 and TRBJ1-4; TRBD1 aligns across 8 bases. This TCR came from a man aged 50-59 years with active or convalescent COVID-19. Material: peripheral blood. CDR3 residues: CAWSLGTGYEKLFF. The DNA for the CDR3 is TGTGCCTGGAGCCTCGGGACAGGTTACGAAAAACTGTTTTTT.